This TCR beta chain was captured by sequencing in a study of tumor and adjacent non-tumor tissue in lung cancer. Turning to this clonotype: Its antigen remains unidentified. An end of the junction differs from the germline gene, which may be a read error.

This sample's RNA came from whole unsorted tissue. The normal lung tissue was taken more than 3 cm from the tumor edge. Study outcomes and limitations: Tumor tissue had significantly higher TCR diversity than normal lung.

The CDR3 extends over 13 amino acids. Germline V lookup: CDR1 KGHDR, CDR2 SFDVKD. Three rounds of nested PCR, following a modified ARM-PCR protocol, produced the TCRbeta library. MiXCR was run by TCRdb on the multiplex PCR reads, yielding one entry per CDR3 protein. Of 90,000 to 100,000 distinct CDR3 sequences in the sample, less than 85% were seen once. This clonotype was sampled from a man in his sixties with small cell lung cancer. The rearrangement links TRBV24-1 to TRBJ2-2; D ambiguous. The sample was distant non-tumor lung tissue. Written as DNA, the CDR3 is TGTACCACCAGTATTCCGGACACCGGGGAGCTGTTTTTT. This encodes CTTSIPDTGELFF.